This is a list of T cell receptor beta chains from one sample in a study of OX40 agonist ivuxolimab in advanced cancers. Data came from immunoSEQ multiplex PCR; TCRdb stores just in-frame clones and leaves some out. Among tens of thousands of clones listed, 87% were seen once. Specimen: CD4+ or CD8+ T cells sorted from blood, collected in a trial of the OX40 agonist ivuxolimab. The receptor set was obtained from an adult with an advanced solid tumor such as melanoma, head and neck, liver or kidney cancer. CDR3s include the opening cysteine and the closing phenylalanine or tryptophan. Size is stated for part of the rows, as once, few or many counts, or as a class when the clone is expanded.

clone_size	v_call	cdr3_aa
.	TRBV28	CASTPSLAGANEQYF
.	TRBV28	CASRGRLGGYTF
.	TRBV9	CASSEGGREKPTLYF
.	TRBV28	CASSPALAGLYNEQFF
.	TRBV18	CASSPQLNQPQHF
.	TRBV18	CASSKTQGQKNTEAFF
.	TRBV11-3	CASSPGVGHQPQHF
.	TRBV5-1	CASSLGQYNEQFF
.	TRBV21-1	CASRAGTAAPGGELFF
.	TRBV15	CATSRKASGGRMNTEAFF
few	TRBV1	CTSSQSLGLAGGPGTDTQYF